This TCR beta chain emerged from a study of Ad26.COV2.S vaccination and SARS-CoV-2 variants (dated by TCRdb to the early 2020s). Some background on the complete study: Donors in the vaccine arm were drawn from COV1001, a multicentre, randomized, double-blind, placebo-controlled phase I-IIa trial testing Ad26.COV2.S in healthy adults. Blinding of investigators to trial group allocation was maintained during experiments and outcome assessment. Dosing of Ad26.COV2.S was intramuscular, at either 5x10^10 or 1x10^11 viral particles, delivered as one shot or as two shots spaced 56 days apart. TCRbeta repertoire sequencing was used to assess the specificity and breadth of SARS-CoV-2-reactive T cell receptors after Ad26.COV2.S vaccination. The TCR-sequenced set comprised around 30 samples: around 20 Ad26.COV2.S vaccine recipients, 5 placebo recipients and 8 SARS-CoV-2 convalescent individuals. Trial participants were randomized into five groups of five, in which low-dose or high-dose Ad26.COV2.S was given once or twice, or placebo was given on both occasions.

This specimen's treatment or condition label, per the study, means: some 20 received Ad26.COV2.S at low or high dose, single or two shots; about 5 received placebo; per-sample allocation not given. Repertoires of vaccine and placebo recipients were sequenced from samples taken on day 63 after the first injection. Cohort 1b enrolled some 25 adults aged 18-55 years at a single site in Boston, USA, between 29 July and 7 August 2020. As a vaccine, Ad26.COV2.S was a replication-incompetent adenovirus type 26 vector that expressed a prefusion-stabilized SARS-CoV-2 spike protein derived from the original Wuhan strain. The immunoSEQ Assay was used to sequence TCRbeta CDR3 regions. After extraction, genomic DNA underwent amplification by bias-controlled multiplex PCR, followed by high-throughput sequencing. Regarding the original processing steps: To quantify the absolute abundance of every unique TCRbeta CDR3 region, sequences were collapsed and filtered. Usable DNA was measured by amplifying reference genes present in all nucleated cells, and TCRbeta template counts were normalized to that usable DNA to estimate T cell fraction. Repertoire TCRs were annotated as SARS-CoV-2-specific when V gene, CDR3 amino acid sequence and J gene were exactly matched to a known reactive TCR set. MIRA supplied the reference SARS-CoV-2 TCR set, which was filtered for enrichment in COVID-19-positive ImmuneCODE repertoires so that public or cross-reactive TCRs were removed. Based on the MIRA antigens, annotated TCRs were further analysed at the level of specific ORF or position within ORF. Breadth was defined as annotated unique rearrangements over total unique productive rearrangements; depth was the summed frequency of those rearrangements. Group comparisons of TCR breadth used two-sided Wilcoxon rank-sum tests. The table comes from immuneACCESS by way of TCRdb, which keeps in-frame sequences with V and J called. Part of the clones is missing from these tables; in studies checked, under half for an unresolved V gene and the rest for unknown reasons. D and trimming come from the DNA, and the V and J calls and clone size come from that table. The sample profile shows 440,000 or so clones; about 90% of them were found once. Of the sample, approximately 1.6% is held by the ten largest clones.

Broader findings and caveats from the paper: Substantial breadth of spike-specific CD8+ and CD4+ T cell responses was reported after vaccination. It was noted by the authors that total T cell responses may have been underestimated by the TCR breadth and depth analyses. Comparing responses between vaccine doses or regimens was not something the study was powered to do. Spike-specific TCR breadth was higher in Ad26.COV2.S recipients than in placebo recipients (P = 0.0014). Comparable non-spike TCR breadth was observed between vaccine and placebo recipients, consistent with only spike being contained in the vaccine.

V is pared back by 6 bases and J by 2 bases, with 7 bases lying between the germline termini. From its cysteine to its phenylalanine, the CDR3 spans 12 amino acids. Only CDR3 DNA is held: 36 bases, read in frame from base 1. Based on the germline V gene, the CDR1 and CDR2 sequences are SGHAT and FQNNGV. On this clone itself: It lacks a known antigen. No quality values exist for individual bases; no much larger clone is one base distant.

This sequence was found in a person between 18 and 65 years old who received the Ad26.COV2.S COVID-19 vaccine or a placebo. The sample here was peripheral blood, taken in a trial of Ad26.COV2.S vaccine versus placebo. The chain uses TRBV11-2 and TRBJ1-2; the D gene remains uncertain. The CDR3: CASRGPNYGYTF. In nucleotide form, the sequence is TGTGCCAGCAGAGGACCGAACTATGGCTACACCTTC.